The 25 T cell receptor beta chains below were found in one sample sequenced in a study of T cells after yellow fever vaccination. TCRdb analysed the 5' RACE reads with MiXCR anew, one entry per CDR3 protein. Of about 30,000 distinct CDR3 sequences listed, 4.4% were seen once; the top ten hold approximately 49%. The sequences come from CD8+ T cells sorted from PBMCs, collected 5 days after the yellow fever booster vaccination. The receptors here all came from a man younger than 40 who received the YFV17D yellow fever vaccine.

In this sample, this clonotype turned up many times. The chain joins TRBV29-1 to TRBJ2-1; 14 bases are shared with TRBD2. V shed 1 base and J 8 bases; nucleotides not matched to a gene: 13. This CDR3 has 18 residues. CDR1 and CDR2 from the germline V gene are SQVTM and ANQGSEA. The CDR3 DNA reads as TGCAGCGTTGAAGGGGGGACTAGCGGGAGAAGAGCACGGGATGAGCAGTTCTTC. Translation: CSVEGGTSGRRARDEQFF.

This clonotype appeared many times. This chain uses TRBV6-2 or TRBV6-3 with TRBJ1-2, with TRBD1 as a possible D gene (6 bases). Trimming took off 6 bases at V and 5 bases at J, with 19 bases between the two ends. This CDR3 comprises 15 residues. The germline CDR1 and CDR2 sequences are MNHEY and SVGEGT. Here the CDR3 reads CASSTTQGRWYGYTF. The CDR3 region has the DNA TGTGCCAGCAGCACGACGCAGGGGCGTTGGTATGGCTACACCTTC.

This clonotype was recorded many times. The chain carries TRBV6-1 and TRBJ2-1; TRBD2 matches 9 bases. The V gene's germline CDR1 is MNHNS and CDR2 SASEGT. J was trimmed by 5 bases and V by 5 bases; bases with no gene match: 16. The CDR3 extends over 18 amino acids. The DNA for the CDR3 is TGTGCCAGCAGTAAAACTTTAGCGGGAGATGATAGGGACAATGAGCAGTTCTTC. This gives the protein CASSKTLAGDDRDNEQFF.

For this clonotype: Possible read error: a much larger clone is one base away. The V call is TRBV20-1, the J call TRBJ2-1; D is possibly TRBD2 (6 bases). Trimming took off 3 bases at V and 9 bases at J, with 12 bases between the two ends. The CDR3 loop spans 12 amino acids. CDR1 is DFQATT and CDR2 is SNEGSKA in the germline V gene (reference sequence). DNA for the CDR3: TGCAGTGCTAGCCCAGGGAGGAGTGAGCAGTTCTTC. Encoded protein: CSASPGRSEQFF.

This clonotype was counted ten times or more. In nucleotides, the CDR3 is TGTGCCAGCAGCCCTGGGACGGCTTCCTACAATGAGCAGTTCTTC. Protein product: CASSPGTASYNEQFF. The V call is TRBV7-2, the J call TRBJ2-1, with D tentatively TRBD1 or TRBD2 (5 bases each). The CDR3 extends over 15 amino acids. CDR1 SGHTA and CDR2 FQGNSA come from the germline V gene. Trimming stripped 5 bases from V and 1 base from J, with 12 bases between.

This clonotype was found many times. V is TRBV18 and J is TRBJ2-1, with D perhaps matching TRBD1 or TRBD2 (5 bases each). The CDR3 covers 16 residues. The V gene lost 0 bases and the J gene lost 0 bases, with 9 bases spanning the gap. Germline assignment: CDR1 KGHSH and CDR2 LQKENI. The CDR3 sequence: CASSPPWGSSYNEQFF. CDR3 DNA: TGTGCCAGCTCACCACCGTGGGGGAGCTCCTACAATGAGCAGTTCTTC.

This clonotype was recorded many times. The rearrangement uses TRBV11-2 and TRBJ2-5; D is uncertain. Germline values: CDR1 SGHAT, CDR2 FQNNGV. The CDR3 is 12 amino acids. Deletions cut 1 base from V and 3 bases from J, with 3 bases between. The CDR3 is CASSLVEETQYF. The DNA of the CDR3 is TGTGCCAGCAGCTTAGTGGAAGAGACCCAGTACTTC.

This clonotype was recorded at least ten times. The chain links TRBV20-1 to TRBJ2-5, with 10 bases lining up with TRBD2. Germline V gene sequence: CDR1 DFQATT, CDR2 SNEGSKA (reference sequence). The CDR3 is made up of 14 amino acids. With 3 bases clipped from V and 5 bases from J, the junction kept 6 bases outside the gene matches. CDR3 in amino acids: CSASGLAGVETQYF. Written as DNA, the CDR3 is TGCAGTGCTAGCGGGCTAGCGGGAGTCGAGACCCAGTACTTC.

This clonotype was recorded many times. CDR3 region: CASRRLAGNTGELFF. In nucleotides, the CDR3 is TGTGCCAGCAGGAGGCTAGCGGGCAACACCGGGGAGCTGTTTTTT. The chain couples TRBV6-1 to TRBJ2-2; 8 bases agree with TRBD2. V shed 6 bases and J 2 bases; nucleotides not matched to a gene: 5. The length of the CDR3 is 15 residues. From germline, CDR1 is MNHNS and CDR2 SASEGT.

This clonotype was counted at least ten times. This chain uses TRBV4-3 with TRBJ2-3, with 10 bases aligning to TRBD2. The CDR3 is 17 amino acids. After removal of 0 bases from V and 0 bases from J, the junction contained 3 bases not matched to a gene. Germline CDR1 is LGHNA and CDR2 is YSLEER. As DNA, the CDR3 is TGCGCCAGCAGCCAAGATATGACTAGCGGGAGCACAGATACGCAGTATTTT. Amino acids: CASSQDMTSGSTDTQYF.

This clonotype was seen ten or more times. The V call is TRBV20-1, the J call TRBJ2-7; possibly TRBD1 for D (6 bases). The V gene lost 0 bases and the J gene lost 0 bases, with 12 bases spanning the gap. The CDR3 loop spans 15 amino acids. CDR1 is DFQATT, CDR2 SNEGSKA, per germline (reference sequence). The CDR3 region has the DNA TGCAGTGCTAGAGAGAGACAGGCCCTCTCCTACGAGCAGTACTTC. Amino acid sequence: CSARERQALSYEQYF.

This clonotype came up many times. The rearrangement uses TRBV27 and TRBJ1-6; possible D gene TRBD1, 6 bases. Germline V gene sequence: CDR1 MNHEY, CDR2 SMNVEV (reference sequence). This CDR3 is 13 amino acids long. Trimming shortened V by 11 bases and J by 8 bases, and 16 bases separated the two germline ends. The CDR3 nucleotides read TGTGCCGTCGGCAGGGGTCCCTATTCACCCCTCCACTTT. It specifies CAVGRGPYSPLHF.

Ten or more counts support this clonotype. J is TRBJ2-5 and V is TRBV3-1; D is uncertain. The CDR3 extends over 12 amino acids. Germline V CDR1 and CDR2: LGHDT, YNNKEL (reference sequence). Trimming removed 0 bases at V and 5 bases at J, with 4 bases between. CDR3 residues: CASSQEEETQYF. DNA of the CDR3: TGTGCCAGCAGCCAAGAGGAGGAGACCCAGTACTTC.

This clonotype was counted ten times or more. The gene calls are TRBV5-1 and TRBJ2-7; no clear D gene. This CDR3 is 15 amino acids long. Trimming took 0 bases from V and 2 from J, leaving 12 bases between them. Germline lookup yields CDR1 SGHRS and CDR2 YFSETQ. The CDR3: CASSLGWAGTYEQYF. For the CDR3, the DNA is TGCGCCAGCAGCTTGGGGTGGGCAGGTACCTACGAGCAGTACTTC.

Ten or more counts support this clonotype. The chain has TRBV19 and TRBJ2-1; tentative D call: TRBD1 (5 bases). Germline V gene lookup returns CDR1 LNHDA and CDR2 SQIVND (reference sequence). The CDR3 spans 12 residues. The V end was cut by 1 base, the J end by 15 bases, with 13 bases between. The CDR3 loop is CASSIVWGLMFF. The CDR3 nucleotides read TGTGCCAGTAGTATAGTTTGGGGCTTGATGTTCTTC. Using reference TRBV19 and TRBJ2-1 for the parts outside the CDR3, the full variable domain is DGGITQSPKYLFRKEGQNVTLSCEQNLNHDAMYWYRQDPGQGLRLIYYSQIVNDFQKGDIAEGYSVSREKKESFPLTVTSAQKNPTAFYLCASSIVWGLMFFGPGTRLTVL.

This clonotype was recorded at least ten times. The chain combines TRBV12-5 with TRBJ2-1, with TRBD2 as a possible D gene (6 bases). V was pared by 8 bases and J by 8 bases, with 13 bases between. Germline V gene lookup returns CDR1 LGHNT and CDR2 FRNRAP. The length of the CDR3 is 12 residues. CDR3 sequence reads: CASWGETDEQFF. CDR3 nucleotides: TGTGCTAGTTGGGGGGAGACGGATGAGCAGTTCTTC. The whole variable domain, filled in from reference TRBV12-5 and TRBJ2-1, reads DARVTQTPRHKVTEMGQEVTMRCQPILGHNTVFWYRQTMMQGLELLAYFRNRAPLDDSGMPKDRFSAEMPDATLATLKIQPSEPRDSAVYFCASWGETDEQFFGPGTRLTVL.

This clonotype has at least ten counts. The chain joins TRBV6-6 to TRBJ2-1, with unresolved D. V shed 2 bases and J shed 5 bases, with 13 bases lying between them. Germline V gene lookup returns CDR1 MNHNY and CDR2 SVGAGI (reference sequence). The CDR3 is 15 amino acids. CDR3 loop: CASSYLSYPDNEQFF. DNA of the CDR3: TGTGCCAGCAGTTACCTCTCATACCCTGACAATGAGCAGTTCTTC.

This clonotype was seen ten or more times. The gene calls are TRBV7-2 and TRBJ2-7, with 7 positions matching TRBD2. Trimming cost V 3 bases and J 0 bases; bases outside gene matches: 5. The CDR3 has 15 amino acids. The germline V gene encodes CDR1 SGHTA and CDR2 FQGNSA. The CDR3 is CASSLSGGGSYEQYF. The CDR3 DNA follows: TGTGCCAGCAGCTTGTCAGGCGGGGGCTCCTACGAGCAGTACTTC.

Ten or more counts support this clonotype. The chain carries TRBV7-9 and TRBJ1-2, with D possibly being TRBD1 (5 bases). CDR1 is SEHNR and CDR2 is FQNEAQ in the germline V gene (reference sequence). V was shortened by 5 bases and J by 4 bases, with 17 bases between the two germline ends. CDR3 length equals 15 residues. CDR3 coding DNA: TGTGCCAGCAGCCCCCCTGGGGGGATTGGCTATGGCTACACCTTC. Its protein is CASSPPGGIGYGYTF. Full variable domain (rest looked up from reference TRBV7-9 and TRBJ1-2): DTGVSQNPRHKITKRGQNVTFRCDPISEHNRLYWYRQTLGQGPEFLTYFQNEAQLEKSRLLSDRFSAERPKGSFSTLEIQRTEQGDSAMYLCASSPPGGIGYGYTFGSGTRLTVV.

This clonotype was recorded at least ten times. The chain links TRBV19 to TRBJ2-1, with 9 nucleotides matching TRBD1. The V segment lost 6 bases and the J segment 6 bases; nucleotides outside the gene matches: 6. Germline values: CDR1 LNHDA, CDR2 SQIVND (reference sequence). The CDR3 is made up of 14 amino acids. The CDR3 DNA sequence: TGTGCCAGTAGCGGACAGGGGAGAGGCAATGAGCAGTTCTTC. It translates to CASSGQGRGNEQFF. Full variable domain (rest looked up from reference TRBV19 and TRBJ2-1): DGGITQSPKYLFRKEGQNVTLSCEQNLNHDAMYWYRQDPGQGLRLIYYSQIVNDFQKGDIAEGYSVSREKKESFPLTVTSAQKNPTAFYLCASSGQGRGNEQFFGPGTRLTVL.

Many counts were recorded for this clonotype. The chain is built from TRBV5-1 and TRBJ2-7, with 7 bases that match TRBD1. V was pared by 4 bases and J by 2 bases, with 9 bases of the junction left unmatched. The CDR3 loop spans 15 amino acids. CDR1 SGHRS and CDR2 YFSETQ come from the germline V gene. The CDR3 is CASSISMTGTYEQYF. The DNA of the CDR3 is TGCGCCAGCAGCATATCAATGACAGGGACCTACGAGCAGTACTTC.

This clonotype was seen ten or more times. The chain employs TRBV12-3 or TRBV12-4 and TRBJ2-1; 15 nucleotides match TRBD2. There are 18 residues in the CDR3. The V and J ends lost 4 bases and 1 base, in that order; junction bases with no gene match: 5. CDR3 in amino acids: CASSSGLAGGRSYNEQFF. The CDR3 DNA follows: TGTGCCAGCAGTTCGGGACTAGCGGGAGGAAGATCCTACAATGAGCAGTTCTTC.

The table lists this clonotype with many counts. The J gene is TRBJ2-1, the V gene TRBV4-3; 10 bases fit TRBD2. Germline assignment: CDR1 LGHNA and CDR2 YSLEER. The CDR3 covers 15 residues. V lost 4 bases and J lost 8; bases outside the gene matches: 8. CDR3 amino acids: CASSPASGSSDEQFF. CDR3 nucleotides: TGCGCCAGCAGCCCCGCTAGCGGGAGCAGTGATGAGCAGTTCTTC.

This clonotype appeared many times. The chain couples TRBV12-3 or TRBV12-4 to TRBJ2-5; D remains unclear. CDR3 length: 12 amino acids. Trimming left V 8 bases short and J 4 bases short, with 11 bases between. In DNA, the CDR3 is TGTGCCAGCCGTACACCCGGAGAGACCCAGTACTTC. Translation gives CASRTPGETQYF.

By share, this clonotype counts as medium-sized (0.01 to 0.1%). J is TRBJ2-6 and V is TRBV7-6; a weak D match, TRBD2 (7 bases). The V and J ends lost 1 base and 0 bases respectively, with 13 bases between them. Germline CDR1 SGHVS, CDR2 FNYEAQ. This CDR3 has 18 amino acids. DNA of the CDR3: TGTGCCAGCAGCTTAGGGGGGGGGGCTATCTCTGGGGCCAACGTCCTGACTTTC. Translation: CASSLGGGAISGANVLTF.